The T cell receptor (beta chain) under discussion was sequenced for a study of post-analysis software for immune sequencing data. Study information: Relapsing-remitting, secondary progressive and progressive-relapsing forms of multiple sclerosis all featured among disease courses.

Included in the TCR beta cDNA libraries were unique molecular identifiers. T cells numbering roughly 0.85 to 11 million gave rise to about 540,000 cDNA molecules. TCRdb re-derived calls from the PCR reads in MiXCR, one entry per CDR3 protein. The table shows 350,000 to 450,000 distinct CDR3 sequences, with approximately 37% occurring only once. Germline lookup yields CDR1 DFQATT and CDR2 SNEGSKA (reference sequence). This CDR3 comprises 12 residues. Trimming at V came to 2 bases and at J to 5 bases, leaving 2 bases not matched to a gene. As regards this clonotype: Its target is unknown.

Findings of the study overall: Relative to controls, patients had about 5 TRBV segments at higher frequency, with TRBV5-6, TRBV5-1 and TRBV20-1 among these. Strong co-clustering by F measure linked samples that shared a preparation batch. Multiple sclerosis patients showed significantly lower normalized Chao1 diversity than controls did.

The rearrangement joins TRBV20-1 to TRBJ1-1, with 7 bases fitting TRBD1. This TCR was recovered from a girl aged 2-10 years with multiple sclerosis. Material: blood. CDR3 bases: TGCAGTGCTAGAAGACAGGGAACTGAAGCTTTCTTT. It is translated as CSARRQGTEAFF.